The rows below give T cell receptor beta chains drawn from one sample of a study of Ad26.COV2.S vaccination and SARS-CoV-2 variants. Profiling relied on immunoSEQ multiplex PCR, and the TCRdb table lists in-frame clones only, not all of them. The sample consists of about 280,000 clones, around 87% of them appearing once. This specimen consisted of peripheral blood, obtained in a trial of Ad26.COV2.S vaccine versus placebo. These receptors all stem from a person aged 18-60 years who received the Ad26.COV2.S COVID-19 vaccine or a placebo. CDR3s include the opening cysteine and the closing phenylalanine or tryptophan. A D gene is named only where the DNA matches it firmly. Not every row has a clone size; where given, it reads once, few, many or a size class.

NA TRBJ2-7 NA TRBV6-1 15 TGTGCCAGCAGTGAAGATGAAGGGCCTGGAATCGGGCAGTACTTC CASSEDEGPGIGQYF
NA TRBJ1-5 NA TRBV27 13 TGTGCCAGCAGTTTACGGTCCTATCAGCCCCAGCATTTT CASSLRSYQPQHF
once TRBJ2-4 NA TRBV7-8 15 TGTGCCAGCAGCGTAGGGGGGATAGCCAAAAACATTCAGTACTTC CASSVGGIAKNIQYF
NA TRBJ2-1 TRBD1 TRBV19 16 TGTGCCAGTAGTCGGGGACAGGGTTTCTCCTACAATGAGCAGTTCTTC CASSRGQGFSYNEQFF
NA TRBJ2-3 NA TRBV12-3/TRBV12-4 13 TGTGCCAGCAGTTTGGGTGGCGCCAATACGCAGTATTTT CASSLGGANTQYF
NA TRBJ2-5 NA TRBV2 12 TGTGCCAGCAGGGAAGACGGGGAGACCCAGTACTTC CASREDGETQYF
NA TRBJ1-1 NA TRBV4-2 14 TGTGCCAGCAGCCAGGCCGGGACATTGGCGTTGGCTTTCTTT CASSQAGTLALAFF
few TRBJ2-3 TRBD2 TRBV29-1 16 TGCAGCGCAGAAGCGGGAGCGGGAGGGGGCACAGATACGCAGTATTTT CSAEAGAGGGTDTQYF
NA TRBJ1-3 NA TRBV9 16 TGTGCCAGCAGCTGGGACATTGAGCTCTCTGGAAACACCATATATTTT CASSWDIELSGNTIYF
NA TRBJ1-2 TRBD1 TRBV11-3 15 TGTGCCAGCAGGAGGGGACAGGGGGAAAACTATGGCTACACCTTC CASRRGQGENYGYTF
NA TRBJ2-7 TRBD2 TRBV7-2 16 TGTGCCAGCACCCACCTCGGACTAGCGGGAGATTCCGGCCAGTACTTC CASTHLGLAGDSGQYF
NA TRBJ2-5 NA TRBV5-1 17 TGCGCCAGCAGCTTGGGGCTTCGAGTGGGGGATCAAGAGACCCAGTACTTC CASSLGLRVGDQETQYF
NA TRBJ2-7 NA TRBV18 15 TGTGCCAGCTCACCAAGCCAGGCGAAGTCCTACGAGCAGTACTTC CASSPSQAKSYEQYF
NA TRBJ1-5 NA TRBV5-1 14 TGCGCCAGCAGCTTGGGGACAGGCAATCAGCCCCAGCATTTT CASSLGTGNQPQHF
NA TRBJ2-7 TRBD1 TRBV6-5 13 TGTGCCAGCAGATCGGGACAGACCTACGAGCAGTACTTC CASRSGQTYEQYF
NA TRBJ1-5 NA TRBV7-2 13 TGTGCCAGCAGCTCCGAACGATATCAGCCCCAGCATTTT CASSSERYQPQHF
NA TRBJ2-7 TRBD2 TRBV11-2 15 TGTGCCAGCAGCTTGGGACTACCCCGATTGAACGAGCAGTACTTC CASSLGLPRLNEQYF
NA TRBJ2-5 NA TRBV5-4 16 TGTGCCAGCAGCTTGGAGCTCCAGGGGCCACAAGAGACCCAGTACTTC CASSLELQGPQETQYF
NA TRBJ2-7 NA TRBV24-1 16 TGTGCCACCAGTGATTCCCCGAGACAAGGGGAAGGCGAGCAGTACTTC CATSDSPRQGEGEQYF
NA TRBJ2-5 NA TRBV7-8 12 TGTGCCAGCAGCTTGGTACAAGTGGCCCAGTACTTC CASSLVQVAQYF
NA TRBJ1-1 TRBD1 TRBV18 15 TGTGCCAGCTCACTCACCGGACAGGGCTTGGTTGAAGCTTTCTTT CASSLTGQGLVEAFF
NA TRBJ1-1 TRBD1 TRBV2 13 TGTGCCAGCAGGCCGGGGACAGACCCTGAAGCTTTCTTT CASRPGTDPEAFF
NA TRBJ1-3 TRBD1 TRBV18 16 TGTGCCAGCTCACCGGACAGGCAAATCTCTGGAAACACCATATATTTT CASSPDRQISGNTIYF
NA TRBJ1-1 NA TRBV4-2 15 TGTGCCAGCAGCCAAGGAAAGTGGGGGAACACTGAAGCTTTCTTT CASSQGKWGNTEAFF
NA TRBJ1-2 NA TRBV6-2/TRBV6-3 17 TGTGCCAGCAGTTACCCTAGTTCAGGGGAAATCTCCTATGGCTACACCTTC CASSYPSSGEISYGYTF
NA TRBJ2-3 NA TRBV2 14 TGTGCCAGCAGTCGACGGGAAAGCACAGATACGCAGTATTTT CASSRRESTDTQYF
NA TRBJ1-1 NA TRBV7-3 13 TGTGCCAGCAGCTTGGACAGGAACACTGAAGCTTTCTTT CASSLDRNTEAFF
NA TRBJ2-2 TRBD2 TRBV7-8 18 TGTGCCAGCAGCCCCCGAGAAGCGGGGGGCTCCCGGACCGGGGAGCTGTTTTTT CASSPREAGGSRTGELFF
NA TRBJ2-1 NA TRBV5-1 11 TGCGCCAGCAGCTTGGCTTATGAGCAGTTCTTC CASSLAYEQFF